The 5 T cell receptor beta chains reported below all come from one sample, sequenced in a study of blood T cell repertoires in COVID-19. Profiling relied on immunoSEQ multiplex PCR, and the TCRdb table lists in-frame clones only, not all of them. This table holds about 290,000 clones, roughly 86% found once. The sequencing input was peripheral blood. Receptor source: a woman aged 25 to 39 with COVID-19, enrolled during active disease.

The CDR3 bases are TGCGCCAGCAGCCTGACGCGAGGTAACTATGGCTACACCTTC. This encodes CASSLTRGNYGYTF. J is TRBJ1-2 and V is TRBV5-1; D remains unclear. CDR1 SGHRS and CDR2 YFSETQ come from the germline V gene. This CDR3 region has 14 residues. Trimming took off 4 bases at V and 1 base at J, with 11 bases between the two ends. The full variable domain, completed using reference TRBV5-1 and TRBJ1-2, is KAGVTQTPRYLIKTRGQQVTLSCSPISGHRSVSWYQQTPGQGLQFLFEYFSETQRNKGNFPGRFSGRQFSNSRSEMNVSTLELGDSALYLCASSLTRGNYGYTFGSGTRLTVV.

The genes are TRBV19 and TRBJ2-1; 7 bases line up with TRBD1. CDR3 length equals 12 residues. Germline CDR1 is LNHDA and CDR2 is SQIVND (reference sequence). Unmatched junction bases numbered 1, after V lost 7 bases and J lost 4 bases. The CDR3 region is CASMTGYNEQFF. CDR3 DNA sequence: TGTGCCAGTATGACAGGGTACAATGAGCAGTTCTTC.

V gene TRBV4-2 combines with J gene TRBJ2-3; weak D call: TRBD2 (5 bases). Germline V gives CDR1 LGHNA, CDR2 YNFKEQ. CDR3 size: 14 residues. The V end was cut by 1 base, the J end by 9 bases, with 14 bases between. CDR3: CASSQASLGNTQYF. CDR3 nucleotide sequence: TGTGCCAGCAGCCAAGCCTCACTAGGAAACACGCAGTATTTT.

CDR3 nucleotide sequence: TGTGCCAGCTCCCTCAGCACAGATACGCAGTATTTT. It specifies CASSLSTDTQYF. J is TRBJ2-3 and V is TRBV18; D unresolved. The CDR3 covers 12 residues. Germline V gives CDR1 KGHSH, CDR2 LQKENI. Trimming cost V 6 bases and J 0 bases, with 4 bases left between them.

V and J are TRBV18 and TRBJ1-1, with D hard to call. V gave up 1 base and J gave up 2 bases, with 5 bases separating them. Germline V gene data show CDR1 as KGHSH and CDR2 as LQKENI. The CDR3 spans 13 residues. The CDR3 spells CASSPQPNTEAFF. CDR3 DNA: TGTGCCAGCTCACCACAGCCAAACACTGAAGCTTTCTTT.